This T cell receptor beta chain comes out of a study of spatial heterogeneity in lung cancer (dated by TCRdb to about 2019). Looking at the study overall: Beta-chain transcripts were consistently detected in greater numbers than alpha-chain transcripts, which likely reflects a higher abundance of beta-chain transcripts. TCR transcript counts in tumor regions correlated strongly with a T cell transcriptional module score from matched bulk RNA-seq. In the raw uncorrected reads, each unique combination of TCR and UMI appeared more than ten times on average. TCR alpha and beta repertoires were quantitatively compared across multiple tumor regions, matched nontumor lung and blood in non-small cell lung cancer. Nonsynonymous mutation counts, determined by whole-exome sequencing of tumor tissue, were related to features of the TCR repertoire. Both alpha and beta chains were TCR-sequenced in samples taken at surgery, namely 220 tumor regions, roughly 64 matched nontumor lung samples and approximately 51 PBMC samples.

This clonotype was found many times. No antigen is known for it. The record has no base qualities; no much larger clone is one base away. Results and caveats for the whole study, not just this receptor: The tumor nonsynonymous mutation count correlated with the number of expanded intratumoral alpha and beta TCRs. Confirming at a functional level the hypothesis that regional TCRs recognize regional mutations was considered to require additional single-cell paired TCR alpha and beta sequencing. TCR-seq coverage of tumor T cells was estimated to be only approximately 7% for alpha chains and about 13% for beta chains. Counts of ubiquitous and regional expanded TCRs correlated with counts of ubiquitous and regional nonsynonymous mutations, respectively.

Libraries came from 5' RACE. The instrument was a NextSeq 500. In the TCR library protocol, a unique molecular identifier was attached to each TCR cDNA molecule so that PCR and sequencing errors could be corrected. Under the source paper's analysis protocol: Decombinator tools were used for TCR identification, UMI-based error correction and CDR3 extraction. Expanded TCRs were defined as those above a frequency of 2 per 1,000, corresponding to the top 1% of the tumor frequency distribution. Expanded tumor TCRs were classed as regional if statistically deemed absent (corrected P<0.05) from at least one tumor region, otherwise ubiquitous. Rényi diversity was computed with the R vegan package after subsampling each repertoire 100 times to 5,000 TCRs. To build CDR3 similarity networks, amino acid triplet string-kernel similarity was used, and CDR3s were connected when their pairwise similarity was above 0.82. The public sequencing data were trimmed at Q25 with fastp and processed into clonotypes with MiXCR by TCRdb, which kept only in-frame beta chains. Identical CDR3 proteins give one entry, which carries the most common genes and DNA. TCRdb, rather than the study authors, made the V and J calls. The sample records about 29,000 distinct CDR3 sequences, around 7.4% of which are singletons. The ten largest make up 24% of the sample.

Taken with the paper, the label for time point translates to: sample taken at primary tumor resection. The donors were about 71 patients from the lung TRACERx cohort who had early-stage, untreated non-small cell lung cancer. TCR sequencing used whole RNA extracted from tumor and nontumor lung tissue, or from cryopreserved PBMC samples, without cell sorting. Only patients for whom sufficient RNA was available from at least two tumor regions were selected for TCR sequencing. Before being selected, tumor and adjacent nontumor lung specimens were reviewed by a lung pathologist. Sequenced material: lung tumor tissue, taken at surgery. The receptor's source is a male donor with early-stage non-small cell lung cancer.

The encoded CDR3 is CASSPLATDTQYF. The base sequence is TGTGCCAGCAGTCCTTTGGCCACAGATACGCAGTATTTT. The rearrangement joined TRBV27 to TRBJ2-3, with the D gene call left open. The CDR3 contains 13 residues, cysteine and phenylalanine counted. Only CDR3 DNA remains: 39 bases, in frame from the first base. Sequences MNHEY (CDR1) and SMNVEV (CDR2) are obtained from the germline V gene (reference sequence). A distance of 8 bases separates the germline ends of V and J, which lose 5 bases and 2 bases respectively.